The rows below give T cell receptor beta chains drawn from one sample of a study of cytomegalovirus exposure and HLA in healthy donors. The data were produced by immunoSEQ multiplex PCR, yet TCRdb's version contains in-frame clones alone and is incomplete. The data contain 150,000 to 200,000 clones, approximately 9.5% of them seen just once; the ten biggest clones take up roughly 1.4%. The material sequenced was PBMCs. The receptors were sampled from a woman younger than 45 in good health and CMV-seropositive. CDR3s include the opening cysteine and the closing phenylalanine or tryptophan. The order of the fields is clone size, J gene, V gene, D gene, CDR3 protein, CDR3 DNA. A D gene is named only where the DNA matches it firmly. Some rows mark clone size as missing; the rest say once, few, many or name a class of expanded clone.

clone size: .
J gene: TRBJ2-7
V gene: TRBV5-1
D gene: TRBD2
CDR3 protein: CASSLGAQGLANEQYF
CDR3 DNA: TGCGCCAGCAGCTTGGGGGCCCAGGGACTAGCGAACGAGCAGTACTTC

clone size: few
J gene: TRBJ1-4
V gene: TRBV5-1
D gene: .
CDR3 protein: CASSLGAGNEKLFF
CDR3 DNA: TGCGCCAGCAGCTTGGGGGCGGGTAATGAAAAACTGTTTTTT

clone size: .
J gene: TRBJ2-1
V gene: TRBV2
D gene: .
CDR3 protein: CASSEIGRGHDNEQFF
CDR3 DNA: TGTGCCAGCAGTGAAATCGGCAGGGGCCACGACAATGAGCAGTTCTTC

clone size: few
J gene: TRBJ2-1
V gene: TRBV5-1
D gene: TRBD2
CDR3 protein: CASSSGGLVGNEQFF
CDR3 DNA: TGCGCCAGCAGCTCGGGAGGTCTAGTCGGCAATGAGCAGTTCTTC

clone size: .
J gene: TRBJ2-3
V gene: TRBV5-1
D gene: TRBD2
CDR3 protein: CASSLDSGYYTDTQYF
CDR3 DNA: TGCGCCAGCAGCTTGGATAGCGGGTACTACACAGATACGCAGTATTTT

clone size: few
J gene: TRBJ2-7
V gene: TRBV6-6
D gene: .
CDR3 protein: CASSYSGGNFYEQYF
CDR3 DNA: TGTGCCAGCAGTTACTCTGGCGGAAACTTTTACGAGCAGTACTTC

clone size: .
J gene: TRBJ2-7
V gene: TRBV18
D gene: .
CDR3 protein: CASSSGQRAYEQYF
CDR3 DNA: TGTGCCAGCTCATCGGGACAGCGGGCCTACGAGCAGTACTTC

clone size: few
J gene: TRBJ1-1
V gene: TRBV6-5
D gene: .
CDR3 protein: CASSYTLAGEAFF
CDR3 DNA: TGTGCCAGCAGCTACACACTGGCGGGGGAAGCTTTCTTT

clone size: few
J gene: TRBJ1-1
V gene: TRBV10-1
D gene: TRBD1
CDR3 protein: CAVRQGLLTEAFF
CDR3 DNA: TGCGCCGTTCGACAGGGGTTGTTGACTGAAGCTTTCTTT

clone size: .
J gene: TRBJ2-3
V gene: TRBV5-1
D gene: TRBD1
CDR3 protein: CASSSGQGRLPWGWATDTQYF
CDR3 DNA: TGCGCCAGCAGCTCAGGACAGGGAAGGCTACCATGGGGTTGGGCCACAGATACGCAGTATTTT

clone size: few
J gene: TRBJ2-7
V gene: TRBV7-2
D gene: TRBD2
CDR3 protein: CASSLGLAGYEQYF
CDR3 DNA: TGTGCCAGCAGCCTCGGACTAGCGGGATACGAGCAGTACTTC

clone size: .
J gene: TRBJ1-4
V gene: TRBV6-6
D gene: TRBD1
CDR3 protein: CASSYSGDRGREKLFF
CDR3 DNA: TGTGCCAGCAGTTACTCAGGCGACAGGGGGCGTGAAAAACTGTTTTTT

clone size: few
J gene: TRBJ2-5
V gene: TRBV7-9
D gene: .
CDR3 protein: CASSEDLGAVETQYF
CDR3 DNA: TGTGCCAGCAGCGAGGATCTGGGGGCTGTTGAGACCCAGTACTTC

clone size: few
J gene: TRBJ2-5
V gene: TRBV7-9
D gene: .
CDR3 protein: CASTSLRGHGTQYF
CDR3 DNA: TGTGCCAGCACCTCGTTAAGGGGCCACGGGACCCAGTACTTC

clone size: few
J gene: TRBJ2-7
V gene: TRBV29-1
D gene: .
CDR3 protein: CSVEHGSSYEQYF
CDR3 DNA: TGCAGCGTTGAGCACGGGAGCTCCTACGAGCAGTACTTC

clone size: .
J gene: TRBJ2-2
V gene: TRBV18
D gene: TRBD1
CDR3 protein: CASSPPGQGAGGELFF
CDR3 DNA: TGTGCCAGCTCACCACCGGGACAGGGGGCCGGCGGGGAGCTGTTTTTT

clone size: .
J gene: TRBJ1-1
V gene: TRBV27
D gene: .
CDR3 protein: CASKAVWSTEAFF
CDR3 DNA: TGTGCCAGCAAAGCAGTGTGGAGCACTGAAGCTTTCTTT

clone size: few
J gene: TRBJ1-1
V gene: TRBV29-1
D gene: .
CDR3 protein: CSGDPTGNTEAFF
CDR3 DNA: TGCAGCGGAGACCCGACAGGGAACACTGAAGCTTTCTTT

clone size: few
J gene: TRBJ2-1
V gene: TRBV27
D gene: .
CDR3 protein: CASSLSAYRTSHHIPYNEQFF
CDR3 DNA: TGTGCCAGCAGTTTATCCGCGTATAGAACTAGCCACCATATTCCCTACAATGAGCAGTTCTTC

clone size: few
J gene: TRBJ1-4
V gene: TRBV7-9
D gene: TRBD1
CDR3 protein: CASSWWDSSNEKLFF
CDR3 DNA: TGTGCCAGCAGCTGGTGGGACAGCTCTAATGAAAAACTGTTTTTT

clone size: few
J gene: TRBJ2-7
V gene: TRBV5-1
D gene: TRBD2
CDR3 protein: CASSPGGSHSYEQYF
CDR3 DNA: TGCGCCAGCAGCCCCGGGGGGTCCCACTCCTACGAGCAGTACTTC

clone size: few
J gene: TRBJ1-1
V gene: TRBV18
D gene: .
CDR3 protein: CASSPPYSERANTEAFF
CDR3 DNA: TGTGCCAGCTCACCACCCTATAGCGAGAGGGCGAACACTGAAGCTTTCTTT

clone size: few
J gene: TRBJ2-3
V gene: TRBV21-1
D gene: .
CDR3 protein: CASSKESGSTDTQYF
CDR3 DNA: TGTGCCAGCAGCAAAGAGTCCGGGAGCACAGATACGCAGTATTTT

clone size: few
J gene: TRBJ1-5
V gene: TRBV7-9
D gene: .
CDR3 protein: CASSSGGQPQHF
CDR3 DNA: TGTGCCAGCAGCTCGGGTGGTCAGCCCCAGCATTTT

clone size: .
J gene: TRBJ2-7
V gene: TRBV6-5
D gene: TRBD2
CDR3 protein: CASSLGLAGSHEQYF
CDR3 DNA: TGTGCCAGCAGCCTGGGACTAGCGGGAAGCCACGAGCAGTACTTC

clone size: few
J gene: TRBJ2-3
V gene: TRBV4-2
D gene: .
CDR3 protein: CASSQDFGQLTDTQYF
CDR3 DNA: TGTGCCAGCAGCCAAGATTTTGGACAGCTCACAGATACGCAGTATTTT

clone size: .
J gene: TRBJ2-7
V gene: TRBV7-6
D gene: TRBD1
CDR3 protein: CASSQGARTYEQYF
CDR3 DNA: TGTGCCAGCAGCCAGGGGGCGCGGACCTACGAGCAGTACTTC

clone size: .
J gene: TRBJ2-7
V gene: TRBV6-1
D gene: .
CDR3 protein: CASSELQNYEQYF
CDR3 DNA: TGTGCCAGCAGTGAACTACAGAACTACGAGCAGTACTTC

clone size: few
J gene: TRBJ1-1
V gene: TRBV5-1
D gene: TRBD1
CDR3 protein: CASSLTTGTPEAFF
CDR3 DNA: TGCGCCAGCAGCTTAACGACAGGGACTCCCGAAGCTTTCTTT

clone size: .
J gene: TRBJ2-1
V gene: TRBV11-3
D gene: TRBD1
CDR3 protein: CASSSDRGRSSYNEQFF
CDR3 DNA: TGTGCCAGCAGCTCGGACAGGGGTCGGAGCTCCTACAATGAGCAGTTCTTC

clone size: .
J gene: TRBJ2-3
V gene: TRBV7-9
D gene: TRBD2
CDR3 protein: CASSPGTSGTWTDTQYF
CDR3 DNA: TGTGCCAGCAGCCCAGGGACTAGCGGGACGTGGACAGATACGCAGTATTTT

clone size: few
J gene: TRBJ2-3
V gene: TRBV30
D gene: .
CDR3 protein: CAWNLKGTDTQYF
CDR3 DNA: TGTGCCTGGAACCTCAAGGGGACAGATACGCAGTATTTT

clone size: .
J gene: TRBJ1-4
V gene: TRBV4-1
D gene: .
CDR3 protein: CASSQEGLAGPSNEKLFF
CDR3 DNA: TGCGCCAGCAGCCAAGAGGGGCTGGCAGGGCCCTCTAATGAAAAACTGTTTTTT

clone size: .
J gene: TRBJ2-7
V gene: TRBV11-2
D gene: .
CDR3 protein: CASSLAGDYFYEQYF
CDR3 DNA: TGTGCCAGCAGCTTAGCAGGGGACTATTTTTACGAGCAGTACTTC

clone size: .
J gene: TRBJ2-7
V gene: TRBV5-1
D gene: .
CDR3 protein: CASSGARPYEQYF
CDR3 DNA: TGCGCCAGCAGTGGGGCTCGACCCTACGAGCAGTACTTC

clone size: few
J gene: TRBJ1-1
V gene: TRBV6-5
D gene: .
CDR3 protein: CASSAFRASNTEAFF
CDR3 DNA: TGTGCCAGCAGCGCTTTCAGGGCCTCGAACACTGAAGCTTTCTTT

clone size: few
J gene: TRBJ2-7
V gene: TRBV5-1
D gene: TRBD1
CDR3 protein: CASSSIPGTGGDEQYF
CDR3 DNA: TGCGCCAGCAGCTCTATTCCCGGGACAGGGGGCGACGAGCAGTACTTC

clone size: .
J gene: TRBJ1-2
V gene: TRBV5-6
D gene: TRBD1
CDR3 protein: CASSFNRGGNGYTF
CDR3 DNA: TGTGCCAGCAGCTTCAACAGGGGGGGAAATGGCTACACCTTC

clone size: .
J gene: TRBJ2-3
V gene: TRBV4-2
D gene: .
CDR3 protein: CASSQASTDTQYF
CDR3 DNA: TGTGCCAGCAGCCAGGCTAGCACAGATACGCAGTATTTT

clone size: few
J gene: TRBJ2-7
V gene: TRBV10-3
D gene: .
CDR3 protein: CAISESTRYTYEQYF
CDR3 DNA: TGTGCCATCAGTGAGTCTACCAGATACACCTACGAGCAGTACTTC

clone size: .
J gene: TRBJ1-1
V gene: TRBV21-1
D gene: .
CDR3 protein: CASSNHAQGPTEAFF
CDR3 DNA: TGTGCCAGCAGCAACCATGCACAGGGACCCACTGAAGCTTTCTTT

clone size: few
J gene: TRBJ2-7
V gene: TRBV5-4
D gene: TRBD1
CDR3 protein: CASSGQGRGEQYF
CDR3 DNA: TGTGCCAGCTCGGGACAGGGTCGTGGGGAGCAGTACTTC

clone size: .
J gene: TRBJ2-3
V gene: TRBV10-1
D gene: .
CDR3 protein: CASSEHRVLDSDTQYF
CDR3 DNA: TGCGCCAGCAGTGAGCACCGAGTCCTCGATTCAGATACGCAGTATTTT

clone size: few
J gene: TRBJ2-7
V gene: TRBV7-9
D gene: .
CDR3 protein: CASSLAEDSEQYF
CDR3 DNA: TGTGCCAGCAGCTTAGCGGAGGACAGTGAGCAGTACTTC

clone size: .
J gene: TRBJ2-2
V gene: TRBV2
D gene: TRBD1
CDR3 protein: CASSWTGNTGELFF
CDR3 DNA: TGTGCCAGCAGTTGGACAGGCAACACCGGGGAGCTGTTTTTT

clone size: .
J gene: TRBJ2-1
V gene: TRBV4-1
D gene: .
CDR3 protein: CASSQGALVDPYNEQFF
CDR3 DNA: TGCGCCAGCAGCCAAGGTGCTCTAGTAGATCCTTACAATGAGCAGTTCTTC